The clone carrying this T cell receptor (beta chain) was recorded only once. This specimen belongs to a study of Ad26.COV2.S vaccination and SARS-CoV-2 variants. The length of the CDR3 is 17 residues. V was cut by 3 bases and J by 0 bases, with 15 bases left in between. Germline lookup yields CDR1 KGHSH and CDR2 LQKENI. Treatment indicated: around 19 received Ad26.COV2.S at low or high dose, single or two shots; about 5 received placebo; per-sample allocation not given. Sampling occurred on day 63 after the first vaccine or placebo injection. Assay used: immunoSEQ multiplex PCR; TCRdb lists only in-frame clones, some missing. The table shows roughly 270,000 clones, with around 87% occurring only once.

The receptor's source is a person aged 18-60 years who received the Ad26.COV2.S COVID-19 vaccine or a placebo. The sequenced sample was peripheral blood, obtained in a trial of Ad26.COV2.S vaccine versus placebo. The chain recombines TRBV18 with TRBJ1-5; D is uncertain. For the CDR3, the DNA is TGTGCCAGCTCACCCGCGAGTAGAGGATATAGCAATCAGCCCCAGCATTTT. Amino acids: CASSPASRGYSNQPQHF.